This TCR beta chain derives from a study of blood T cell repertoires in COVID-19. Study summary: Italy, Spain and the United States were the sources of the convalescent and acute COVID-19 samples.

Per the authors' pipeline: From reference gene primer amplification, estimates of nucleated cell counts were derived. Clones were read by immunoSEQ multiplex PCR, and TCRdb kept only the in-frame ones, dropping some. The DNA gave D and trimming, while V, J and clone size come from that table. The repertoire holds roughly 140,000 clones, with around 80% as singletons. The study assigned cohorts using participant-reported clinical history. Within 2 weeks before study entry, exposed participants met a COVID-19 case. Germline V gene lookup returns CDR1 SNHLY and CDR2 FYNNEI. The CDR3 is 14 amino acids. V was pared by 7 bases and J by 1 base, with 13 bases between.

This TCR was sampled from a woman between 18 and 29 years old who had been exposed to COVID-19. Sequencing used PBMCs or T cells enriched from blood (not recorded which). The V call is TRBV2, the J call TRBJ1-1; maybe TRBD1 (6 bases). CDR3 protein: CASMLDRQNTEAFF. Here the CDR3 DNA reads TGTGCCAGCATGTTGGACAGACAGAACACTGAAGCTTTCTTT.